These 20 T cell receptor beta chains came from one sample sequenced in a study of T-cell reconstitution after alpha-beta-depleted transplantation in children (dated by TCRdb to between 2015 and 2016). Library prep was done by PCR. Sequenced using an Illumina HiSeq 2500. TCR libraries were prepared with molecular barcoding, using unique molecular identifiers to normalize TCRbeta repertoire quantification. Clones were called with MiXCR by TCRdb after fastp trimmed the public reads at Q25, and only in-frame beta chains were retained. Records with the same CDR3 protein are collapsed into one entry carrying the most frequent genes and DNA. This sample has 670,000 or so distinct CDR3 sequences in its table, and around 13% of those were observed once. Of the sample, 0.79% is held by the ten largest clones. The treatment or condition label, read with the paper, signifies: allogeneic hematopoietic cell transplantation with graft depleted of TCRalphabeta T cells and CD19 B cells.

Sequenced here: PBMCs, sampled before TCRalphabeta/CD19-depleted stem cell transplant. The receptors here all came from a girl aged 2-15 years with congenital amegakaryocytic thrombocytopenia, due to receive a stem cell transplant.

Ten or more counts support this clonotype. The chain uses TRBV20-1 and TRBJ1-6; possibly TRBD1 for D (5 bases). The ends were cut back, 6 bases at V and 7 bases at J, with 10 bases in the middle. The CDR3 is 12 residues long. Germline CDR1 DFQATT, CDR2 SNEGSKA (reference sequence). The CDR3 region is CSAGAANSPLHF. In DNA form, the CDR3 reads TGCAGTGCAGGGGCAGCAAATTCACCCCTCCACTTT.

The chain joins TRBV28 to TRBJ2-7; TRBD2 agrees at 15 bases. Unmatched junction bases numbered 14, after V lost 7 bases and J lost 4 bases. CDR1 MDHEN and CDR2 SYDVKM come from the germline V gene. CDR3 length: 18 amino acids. The CDR3 DNA reads TGTGCCAGCATCGGGCTCCCGGGACTAGCGGGAGGTCAGTACGAGCAGTACTTC. Protein: CASIGLPGLAGGQYEQYF.

The chain links TRBV19 to TRBJ2-1; D possibly corresponds to TRBD2 (6 bases). This CDR3 contains 14 residues. Germline values: CDR1 LNHDA, CDR2 SQIVND (reference sequence). V shed 6 bases and J shed 6 bases, with 15 bases lying between them. Here the CDR3 reads CASRRDLGGNEQFF. CDR3 coding DNA: TGTGCCAGTAGGCGAGATCTCGGGGGCAATGAGCAGTTCTTC.

This clonotype was seen repeatedly, ten times or more. This chain connects TRBV20-1 to TRBJ2-7, with D hard to call. V shed 0 bases and J shed 1 base, with 10 bases lying between them. Germline-derived CDR1 and CDR2 are DFQATT and SNEGSKA (reference sequence). The CDR3 consists of 14 residues. CDR3 sequence reads: CSARDRERSYEQYF. For the CDR3, the DNA is TGCAGTGCTAGAGACAGAGAGAGATCCTACGAGCAGTACTTC.

The chain employs TRBV5-1 and TRBJ2-3; D possibly corresponds to TRBD2 (6 bases). The ends were cut back, 1 base at V and 0 bases at J, with 12 bases in the middle. The germline gives CDR1 SGHRS, CDR2 YFSETQ. CDR3 length: 16 residues. The CDR3 protein is CASSLIGSGSTDTQYF. Written as DNA, the CDR3 is TGCGCCAGCAGCTTGATCGGGAGCGGGAGCACAGATACGCAGTATTTT.

In its sample, this clonotype was seen a few times. The chain recombines TRBV12-3 or TRBV12-4 with TRBJ2-1; 8 bases line up with TRBD2. The J segment lost 6 bases and the V segment lost 6 bases, leaving 4 bases of the junction unmatched. CDR3 length: 13 amino acids. The chain's CDR3 is CASSGTRFNEQFF. CDR3 in DNA: TGTGCCAGCAGCGGGACTAGATTCAATGAGCAGTTCTTC.

This clonotype was seen at least ten times. This chain links TRBV5-1 with TRBJ2-1; TRBD1 aligns across 9 bases. Per germline, CDR1 SGHRS and CDR2 YFSETQ. V lost 4 bases to trimming and J lost 3 bases; unmatched junction nucleotides: 5. This CDR3 contains 15 residues. In nucleotides, the CDR3 is TGCGCCAGCAGCGGACCGGGACAGGGCTACAATGAGCAGTTCTTC. Protein sequence: CASSGPGQGYNEQFF.

There are many counts of this clonotype. The chain recombines TRBV20-1 with TRBJ2-2; TRBD2 aligns across 11 bases. The CDR3 runs to 15 residues. The germline V gene encodes CDR1 DFQATT and CDR2 SNEGSKA (reference sequence). Germline trimming cut 1 base from V and 5 bases from J; bases unmatched to any gene: 3. CDR3 region: CSARVAGGWTGELFF. The CDR3 bases are TGCAGTGCTAGAGTAGCGGGAGGGTGGACCGGGGAGCTGTTTTTT.

This clonotype occurred many times. The chain recombines TRBV10-3 with TRBJ1-1, with D possibly being TRBD1 (5 bases). Trimming removed 3 bases at V and 4 bases at J, with 15 bases between. The CDR3 contains 15 residues. From germline, CDR1 is ENHRY and CDR2 SYGVKD. The CDR3 coding sequence is TGTGCCATCAGTGAAAGTGGGGGAGGAGGCACTGAAGCTTTCTTT. Protein product: CAISESGGGGTEAFF.

This clonotype was counted many times. The chain recombines TRBV5-1 with TRBJ1-2; 8 nucleotides line up with TRBD1. V lost 0 bases and J lost 1; bases outside the gene matches: 5. The CDR3 runs 16 residues. Germline CDR1 SGHRS, CDR2 YFSETQ. CDR3 loop: CASSLAQGAGNYGYTF. The CDR3 nucleotides are TGCGCCAGCAGCTTGGCCCAGGGGGCCGGTAACTATGGCTACACCTTC.

This clonotype appeared a few times. The chain has TRBV7-9 and TRBJ2-1, with TRBD2 as a possible D gene (5 bases). This CDR3 has 14 residues. Trimming cost V 5 bases and J 10 bases, with 18 bases left between them. Germline assignment: CDR1 SEHNR and CDR2 FQNEAQ (reference sequence). CDR3 DNA: TGTGCCAGCAGCGCGGCGGACTGGGTATGGGAGCAGTTCTTC. Protein sequence: CASSAADWVWEQFF.

This clonotype was detected many times. This chain uses TRBV18 with TRBJ2-3; D remains unclear. Between the trimmed V and J ends, which lost 6 bases and 4 bases, there was a span of 17 bases. CDR3 length: 15 residues. Germline values: CDR1 KGHSH, CDR2 LQKENI. The CDR3 is CASSPLSLQADTQYF. CDR3 bases: TGTGCCAGCTCCCCTCTGTCACTTCAGGCAGATACGCAGTATTTT.

J is TRBJ1-2 and V is TRBV7-9; D might be TRBD1 (6 bases). CDR3 length: 15 amino acids. V was pared by 5 bases and J by 6 bases, with 19 bases between. Germline V CDR1 and CDR2: SEHNR, FQNEAQ (reference sequence). This chain's CDR3 is CASSQQVGAIDGYTF. Here the CDR3 DNA reads TGTGCCAGCAGCCAGCAAGTGGGGGCTATCGATGGCTACACCTTC.

This clonotype was observed at least ten times. The chain has TRBV20-1 and TRBJ2-3; 8 nucleotides align to TRBD2. This CDR3 contains 15 residues. CDR1 is DFQATT and CDR2 is SNEGSKA in the germline V gene (reference sequence). V trimming: 1 base; J trimming: 6 bases; junction bases outside the gene matches: 9. CDR3 in DNA: TGCAGTGCTAGAGTGGAGCGGGAGTTACGGGATACGCAGTATTTT. Its translation is CSARVERELRDTQYF.

The CDR3 spells CAWSVGVNYGYTF. In DNA, the CDR3 is TGTGCCTGGAGTGTCGGGGTAAACTATGGCTACACCTTC. This rearrangement joins TRBV30 to TRBJ1-2; D ambiguous. The ends were cut back, 0 bases at V and 2 bases at J, with 7 bases in the middle. Germline V gene sequence: CDR1 GTSNPN, CDR2 SVGIG (reference sequence). CDR3 length equals 13 residues.

The chain links TRBV29-1 to TRBJ2-1, with 10 nucleotides matching TRBD2. From germline, CDR1 is SQVTM and CDR2 ANQGSEA. V dropped 3 bases and J dropped 2; count of bases not matched to a gene: 19. This CDR3 comprises 20 residues. DNA for the CDR3: TGCAGCGTTGACGGGTGGGAGCTAGCGGGGGACCAGGCCCCCTACAATGAGCAGTTCTTC. Translation: CSVDGWELAGDQAPYNEQFF.

This chain links TRBV7-9 with TRBJ1-1; D is perhaps TRBD1 (5 bases). Germline assignment: CDR1 SEHNR and CDR2 FQNEAQ (reference sequence). This CDR3 has 16 residues. With 1 base removed from V and 4 bases from J, the gap between germline ends came to 16 bases. CDR3 nucleotide sequence: TGTGCCAGCAGCTTAGTGGGGAGCTTGGGGGGCACTGAAGCTTTCTTT. As protein: CASSLVGSLGGTEAFF.

Ten or more counts support this clonotype. This chain joins TRBV6-1 and TRBJ1-3; maybe TRBD1 (5 bases). CDR1 is MNHNS, CDR2 SASEGT, per germline. This CDR3 is built from 16 residues. The V gene lost 0 bases and the J gene lost 0 bases, with 9 bases spanning the gap. The DNA for the CDR3 is TGTGCCAGCAGTGAAGCAGGGGCGCCCTCTGGAAACACCATATATTTT. Amino acid sequence: CASSEAGAPSGNTIYF.

This clonotype was recorded a few times. The gene calls are TRBV5-6 and TRBJ2-1; TRBD2 aligns across 12 bases. The germline V gene encodes CDR1 SGHDT and CDR2 YYEEEE. V was pared by 4 bases and J by 13 bases, with 12 bases of the junction left unmatched. The length of the CDR3 is 15 residues. CDR3 amino acids: CASSLPGLAGGDQFF. The CDR3, as DNA: TGTGCCAGCAGCCTGCCGGGACTAGCGGGTGGGGATCAGTTCTTC.

This clonotype occurred many times. The chain combines TRBV5-1 with TRBJ2-2, with 7 bases fitting TRBD2. V was clipped by 1 base and J by 1 base; unmatched bases: 7. The CDR3 loop spans 17 amino acids. Per germline, CDR1 SGHRS and CDR2 YFSETQ. This CDR3 reads CASSLNLPSGNTGELFF. In DNA, the CDR3 is TGCGCCAGCAGCTTGAATCTACCTAGCGGGAACACCGGGGAGCTGTTTTTT.